Here is one T cell receptor (beta chain) with its context. Its antigen is unidentified. The data were taken from a study of OX40 agonist ivuxolimab in advanced cancers. Background on the study: Ivuxolimab, which patients received intravenously every 2 weeks, was dosed at 0.01 to 10 mg/kg. Partial response was recorded in three patients: one hepatocellular carcinoma and two cutaneous melanoma cases. Study results and caveats: Normalized T-cell clonal expansion was also low in some nonresponders. Expanded clones were, on average, more numerous in CD8+ T cells than in CD4+.

Sequencing used immunoSEQ multiplex PCR; TCRdb keeps in-frame clones, though not all of them. The table lists about 50,000 clones, over 85% of them singletons, with approximately 23% in the top ten. The sample in question was CD4+ or CD8+ T cells sorted from blood, obtained in a trial of the OX40 agonist ivuxolimab. The TCR originated in an adult with an advanced solid tumor such as melanoma, head and neck, liver or kidney cancer.

The CDR3 protein is CASSPSHVIYGYTF. For the CDR3, the DNA is TGTGCCAGCAGCCCATCCCACGTCATCTATGGCTACACCTTC. The V call is TRBV9, the J call TRBJ1-2; the D is unclear. The CDR3 is 14 amino acids. V dropped 4 bases and J dropped 4 bases, with 14 bases sitting between them. Germline V lookup: CDR1 SGDLS, CDR2 YYNGEE.